A single sample is the source of the 16 T cell receptor beta chains below, sequenced in a study of spatial heterogeneity in lung cancer (dated by TCRdb to the late 2010s). The library was generated by 5' RACE. The listed sequencing device is NextSeq 500. The public reads were quality trimmed at Q25 with fastp and then assembled into clones with MiXCR by TCRdb, keeping productive beta chains. Each record represents a unique CDR3 protein, reported with the most common genes and DNA among its rows. This sample has about 17,000 distinct CDR3 sequences in its table, and about 20% of those were observed once. The top ten hold 6.2% of the sample. The meaning of the sample's time point label: blood at routine non-recurrence follow-up after resection. Sequenced material: PBMCs, taken at follow-up. The receptors originated from a male donor with early-stage non-small cell lung cancer.

V usage is TRBV11-3 and J usage is TRBJ2-1; 7 nucleotides match TRBD2. Unmatched junction bases numbered 4, after V lost 1 base and J lost 7 bases. This CDR3 has 14 residues. The germline CDR1 and CDR2 sequences are SGHNT and YENEEA. The CDR3 spells CASSLGTSLNEQFF. CDR3 DNA sequence: TGTGCCAGCAGCTTAGGGACTAGTTTGAATGAGCAGTTCTTC.

This clonotype was found many times. This sequence joins TRBV11-2 and TRBJ1-1; the D gene is possibly TRBD1 (6 bases). CDR1 and CDR2 (germline): SGHAT, FQNNGV. V lost 9 bases, J lost 6 bases, and 17 bases lay in between. The CDR3 has 13 amino acids. This CDR3 is CASVYRAGAEAFF. The DNA for the CDR3 is TGTGCCAGTGTCTACAGGGCGGGGGCTGAAGCTTTCTTT.

The rearrangement uses TRBV7-9 and TRBJ2-1; possibly TRBD1 or TRBD2 for D (5 bases each). This CDR3 contains 15 residues. CDR1 is SEHNR and CDR2 is FQNEAQ in the germline V gene (reference sequence). Trimming cost V 4 bases and J 5 bases, with 15 bases left between them. DNA of the CDR3: TGTGCCAGCAGCTCGTCAGGGACCGTAAACAATGAGCAGTTCTTC. Residues: CASSSSGTVNNEQFF.

The V and J genes are TRBV5-1 and TRBJ1-1; tentative D call: TRBD1 (6 bases). The CDR3 consists of 14 residues. Trimming shortened V by 4 bases and J by 6 bases, and 16 bases separated the two germline ends. Germline values: CDR1 SGHRS, CDR2 YFSETQ. CDR3 sequence (DNA): TGCGCCAGCAGCCCGGGAGGGGGAGGATCTGAAGCTTTCTTT. Its translation: CASSPGGGGSEAFF. Based on the CDR3 plus reference TRBV5-1 and TRBJ1-1, the full variable domain is KAGVTQTPRYLIKTRGQQVTLSCSPISGHRSVSWYQQTPGQGLQFLFEYFSETQRNKGNFPGRFSGRQFSNSRSEMNVSTLELGDSALYLCASSPGGGGSEAFFGQGTRLTVV.

V usage is TRBV24-1 and J usage is TRBJ2-2; TRBD1 matches at 10 bases. Germline V gene data show CDR1 as KGHDR and CDR2 as SFDVKD. The CDR3 contains 16 residues. The junction had 11 bases not matched to a gene; V was cut back by 10 bases and J by 4 bases. CDR3 in amino acids: CATSKGTGVLTGELFF. The DNA for the CDR3 is TGTGCCACGTCCAAAGGGACAGGGGTCCTCACCGGGGAGCTGTTTTTT.

This clonotype was detected ten times or more. The V call is TRBV2, the J call TRBJ1-6, with a possible D match to TRBD1 (6 bases). Germline CDR1 SNHLY, CDR2 FYNNEI. The CDR3 has 14 amino acids. The V end was cut by 6 bases, the J end by 9 bases, with 15 bases between. CDR3 coding DNA: TGTGCCAGCAGACCCCAGGGGCAGGGTTCACCCCTCCACTTT. Its protein product is CASRPQGQGSPLHF.

This clonotype came up a few times. V usage is TRBV7-9 and J usage is TRBJ2-1, with a weak D call TRBD2 (5 bases). V lost 2 bases to trimming and J lost 12 bases, with 11 bases between them. Germline-derived CDR1 and CDR2 are SEHNR and FQNEAQ (reference sequence). This CDR3 has 12 amino acids. The CDR3: CASSLSTSRQFF. The CDR3 coding sequence is TGTGCCAGCAGCTTATCAACTAGTCGGCAGTTCTTC.

In regard to this clonotype: Just one base apart from a much larger clone, this may be a read error. A read error is likely, as this CDR3 ends without the conserved phenylalanine or tryptophan. This chain uses TRBV3-1 with TRBJ2-7, with D unresolved. The ends were cut back, 0 bases at V and 9 bases at J, with 9 bases in the middle. Germline-derived CDR1 and CDR2 are LGHDT and YNNKEL (reference sequence). The CDR3 is 12 amino acids. CDR3 protein: CASSQDPDRQYS. The DNA for the CDR3 is TGTGCCAGCAGCCAAGACCCGGACCGGCAGTACTCC.

The sample holds a few counts of this clonotype. The rearrangement uses TRBV7-9 and TRBJ2-7; no clear D gene. Germline V gives CDR1 SEHNR, CDR2 FQNEAQ (reference sequence). Trimming removed 4 bases from V and 0 bases from J, with 4 bases in between. The CDR3 loop spans 12 amino acids. As DNA, the CDR3 is TGTGCCAGCAGCTCGAGCTCCTACGAGCAGTACTTC. It specifies CASSSSSYEQYF.

The rearrangement joins TRBV11-2 to TRBJ1-1; D call uncertain. CDR3 length: 13 residues. CDR1 SGHAT and CDR2 FQNNGV come from the germline V gene. Deletions cut 1 base from V and 5 bases from J, with 8 bases between. CDR3 nucleotides: TGTGCCAGCAGCTTAGGGATAGGGACTGAAGCTTTCTTT. Protein sequence: CASSLGIGTEAFF. Full variable domain (missing parts from reference TRBV11-2 and TRBJ1-1): EAGVAQSPRYKIIEKRQSVAFWCNPISGHATLYWYQQILGQGPKLLIQFQNNGVVDDSQLPKDRFSAERLKGVDSTLKIQPAKLEDSAVYLCASSLGIGTEAFFGQGTRLTVV.

Judged by abundance, this clonotype is medium-sized. The chain combines TRBV4-1 with TRBJ1-5, with 9 bases that match TRBD1. Germline-derived CDR1 and CDR2 are MGHRA and YSYEKL. V lost 0 bases and J lost 2; bases outside the gene matches: 5. The CDR3 is made up of 17 amino acids. CDR3 coding DNA: TGCGCCAGCAGCCAAGAAGAGGACAGGGGTCGCAATCAGCCCCAGCATTTT. It codes for CASSQEEDRGRNQPQHF.

CDR3: CSANSGGGNEQFF. Written as DNA, the CDR3 is TGCAGTGCCAATAGCGGGGGGGGAAATGAGCAGTTCTTC. The gene calls are TRBV20-1 and TRBJ2-1, with 11 bases fitting TRBD2. V dropped 6 bases and J dropped 7; count of bases not matched to a gene: 5. The CDR3 extends over 13 amino acids. Germline-derived CDR1 and CDR2 are DFQATT and SNEGSKA (reference sequence).

J is TRBJ1-2 and V is TRBV7-2, with D tentatively TRBD1 (6 bases). CDR3 size: 12 residues. The germline V gene has CDR1 SGHTA and CDR2 FQGNSA. Trimming took off 7 bases at V and 3 bases at J, with 9 bases between the two ends. CDR3 in DNA: TGTGCCAGCACCCGACAGGACTATGGCTACACCTTC. As protein: CASTRQDYGYTF. The whole variable domain, filled in from reference TRBV7-2 and TRBJ1-2, reads GAGVSQSPSNKVTEKGKDVELRCDPISGHTALYWYRQSLGQGLEFLIYFQGNSAPDKSGLPSDRFSAERTGGSVSTLTIQRTQQEDSAVYLCASTRQDYGYTFGSGTRLTVV.

This clonotype was observed a few times. This sequence joins TRBV12-3 or TRBV12-4 and TRBJ1-5; D possibly corresponds to TRBD1 (6 bases). CDR3 length: 14 residues. V shed 3 bases and J shed 6 bases, with 12 bases lying between them. The CDR3 nucleotides read TGTGCCAGCAGTTTTACGGGGGGCGGTCAGCCCCAGCATTTT. Its protein is CASSFTGGGQPQHF.

The V call is TRBV30, the J call TRBJ1-3; D unclear. V lost 0 bases, J lost 6 bases, and 12 bases lay in between. The CDR3 totals 14 residues. The germline V gene has CDR1 GTSNPN and CDR2 SVGIG (reference sequence). The CDR3 spells CAWSVDALLNTIYF. The DNA for the CDR3 is TGTGCCTGGAGTGTGGATGCCCTCCTAAACACCATATATTTT.

This clonotype was detected only a few times. The J gene is TRBJ2-2, the V gene TRBV6-6; no clear D gene. CDR3 length: 12 residues. Trimming removed 5 bases from V and 6 bases from J, with 7 bases in between. In germline, CDR1 is MNHNY, CDR2 SVGAGI (reference sequence). CDR3 coding DNA: TGTGCCAGCAGTAACCCCCCCGGGGAGCTGTTTTTT. It encodes CASSNPPGELFF.